Following are 24 T cell receptor beta chains from one sample sequenced in a study of shared clonotypes between healthy human individuals. Only in-frame clones appear in the TCRdb table, and some are missing; sequencing was by immunoSEQ multiplex PCR. In the table there are about 530,000 clones, about 96% of which are singletons. The sample taken for sequencing was naive CD4+ T cells sorted from blood. Subset noted: CD45RA+ positively selected. These TCRs come from a woman aged 25 to 39 in good health.

This clone has only a few counts. This chain joins TRBV19 and TRBJ1-1; a possible D gene is TRBD1 (6 bases). Germline V gene data show CDR1 as LNHDA and CDR2 as SQIVND (reference sequence). The V gene lost 3 bases and the J gene lost 3 bases, with 8 bases spanning the gap. CDR3 length: 13 residues. The CDR3 coding sequence is TGTGCCAGTAGTATTTACAGGGACACTGAAGCTTTCTTT. Its translation is CASSIYRDTEAFF. The whole variable domain, remainder taken from reference TRBV19 and TRBJ1-1, is DGGITQSPKYLFRKEGQNVTLSCEQNLNHDAMYWYRQDPGQGLRLIYYSQIVNDFQKGDIAEGYSVSREKKESFPLTVTSAQKNPTAFYLCASSIYRDTEAFFGQGTRLTVV.

V is TRBV11-2 and J is TRBJ2-7; D possibly corresponds to TRBD2 (6 bases). Trimming removed 3 bases at V and 3 bases at J, with 12 bases between. This CDR3 region has 14 residues. The germline V gene has CDR1 SGHAT and CDR2 FQNNGV. CDR3 in DNA: TGTGCCAGCAGCTTCCCGGAGGGACTCTACGAGCAGTACTTC. Its protein product is CASSFPEGLYEQYF.

In regard to this clone: The same CDR3 can be traced to other DNA sequences in this sample. The chain is built from TRBV20-1 and TRBJ1-2; unclear D gene. The CDR3 is 10 amino acids. Between the trimmed V and J ends, which lost 3 bases and 2 bases, there was a span of 1 base. Germline V gene data show CDR1 as DFQATT and CDR2 as SNEGSKA (reference sequence). The CDR3 nucleotides are TGCAGTGCTAGGAACTATGGCTACACCTTC. This gives the protein CSARNYGYTF.

The chain is built from TRBV5-1 and TRBJ2-5; no clear D gene. Germline CDR1 SGHRS, CDR2 YFSETQ. The ends were cut back, 0 bases at V and 1 base at J, with 10 bases in the middle. The CDR3 runs 15 residues. This CDR3 reads CASSLAFRSQETQYF. The CDR3 bases are TGCGCCAGCAGCTTGGCTTTTAGATCCCAAGAGACCCAGTACTTC.

The V call is TRBV28, the J call TRBJ2-7; 10 positions match TRBD2. From germline, CDR1 is MDHEN and CDR2 SYDVKM. The CDR3 length is 19 residues. V gave up 2 bases and J gave up 1 base; unmatched junction bases: 14. The CDR3 DNA reads TGTGCCAGCAGTTTAAAATATGGAGCGGGAGGGATTATTTCCTACGAGCAGTACTTC. Translation: CASSLKYGAGGIISYEQYF.

This clone was counted once. The gene calls are TRBV19 and TRBJ2-7, with 12 bases matching TRBD1. The V segment lost 3 bases and the J segment 2 bases; nucleotides outside the gene matches: 8. CDR3 size: 17 residues. The germline V gene has CDR1 LNHDA and CDR2 SQIVND (reference sequence). The CDR3 bases are TGTGCCAGTAGTATCCTCGGGACAGGGGGCGAGACCTACGAGCAGTACTTC. Its translation is CASSILGTGGETYEQYF.

The chain has TRBV5-1 and TRBJ2-7, with 8 bases that match TRBD1. Germline-derived CDR1 and CDR2 are SGHRS and YFSETQ. The CDR3 contains 14 residues. The ends lost 4 bases at V and 3 bases at J; junction bases unmatched: 6. The chain's CDR3 is CASSQQGALYEQYF. CDR3 sequence (DNA): TGCGCCAGCAGCCAGCAGGGGGCCCTCTACGAGCAGTACTTC.

The J gene is TRBJ1-5, the V gene TRBV28; D ambiguous. The CDR3 covers 15 residues. The V end lost 7 bases, the J end lost 4 bases, and 17 bases lay between the germline ends. Germline CDR1 reads MDHEN; CDR2 reads SYDVKM. The CDR3 sequence: CASTYGGIRNQPQHF. The CDR3 DNA reads as TGTGCCAGCACCTACGGAGGGATTAGGAATCAGCCCCAGCATTTT.

The genes are TRBV12-1 and TRBJ2-5; the table's D gene call, TRBD2, was not cross checked with the DNA. The end of the DNA aligns better with TRBJ2-7, so the J call may be wrong. TRBV12-1 corresponds to a pseudogene. The CDR3 contains 15 residues. The CDR3 loop is CASSFLSGAAYEQYF. CDR3 DNA: TGTGCCAGCAGCTTTTTGTCGGGAGCCGCCTACGAGCAGTACTTC.

This clone appeared a single time. The chain uses TRBV6-6 and TRBJ2-7, with TRBD2 matching over 10 bases. This CDR3 is built from 16 residues. CDR1 is MNHNY, CDR2 SVGAGI, per germline (reference sequence). V gave up 2 bases and J gave up 0 bases; unmatched junction bases: 4. The CDR3 loop reads CASSYRLAGSSYEQYF. CDR3 nucleotide sequence: TGTGCCAGCAGTTACCGACTAGCGGGTTCCTCCTACGAGCAGTACTTC.

The chain recombines TRBV18 with TRBJ2-7, with D maybe TRBD1 (7 bases). Per the germline V gene, CDR1 is KGHSH and CDR2 is LQKENI. The CDR3 length is 14 residues. V was pared by 4 bases and J by 5 bases, with 15 bases between. The CDR3 reads CASSRQGGPNEQYF. In DNA form, the CDR3 reads TGTGCCAGCTCACGGCAGGGGGGACCTAACGAGCAGTACTTC.

The chain employs TRBV27 and TRBJ2-5, with 8 positions matching TRBD2. Germline V gene data show CDR1 as MNHEY and CDR2 as SMNVEV (reference sequence). Unmatched junction bases numbered 8, after V lost 5 bases and J lost 3 bases. CDR3 length: 15 amino acids. DNA for the CDR3: TGTGCCAGCAGTAACCCGGGACTAGGGAAAGAGACCCAGTACTTC. The encoded protein is CASSNPGLGKETQYF.

The chain carries TRBV27 and TRBJ2-5; D not resolved. The DNA end is a closer match to TRBJ2-7, so the J assignment may be wrong. Germline loops: CDR1 MNHEY, CDR2 SMNVEV (reference sequence). The CDR3 is 15 residues long. CDR3 loop: CASSIYRPDKGEQYF. CDR3 nucleotide sequence: TGTGCCAGCAGTATCTACCGTCCCGACAAGGGCGAGCAGTACTTC.

The rearrangement uses TRBV29-1 and TRBJ2-7; D is uncertain. V lost 4 bases to trimming and J lost 3 bases, with 16 bases between them. Germline values: CDR1 SQVTM, CDR2 ANQGSEA. The CDR3 spans 14 residues. Written as DNA, the CDR3 is TGCAGCGTTGCCCCTAAACTGGGGAACTACGAGCAGTACTTC. Protein product: CSVAPKLGNYEQYF.

In this sample, this clone turned up once. The chain couples TRBV19 to TRBJ1-1; the match to TRBD1 covers 10 bases. Germline loops: CDR1 LNHDA, CDR2 SQIVND (reference sequence). J gave up 1 base and V 5 bases, and 4 bases lay outside the gene matches. This CDR3 has 15 amino acids. The CDR3 nucleotides are TGTGCCAGTAGTCTCAGGACAGGGGGGAACACTGAAGCTTTCTTT. Protein sequence: CASSLRTGGNTEAFF.

This clone was seen once. This sequence joins TRBV15 and TRBJ1-1; a possible D gene is TRBD1 (5 bases). CDR1 is LNHNV and CDR2 is YYDKDF in the germline V gene (reference sequence). The CDR3 covers 14 residues. The V end was cut by 6 bases, the J end by 1 base, with 12 bases between. CDR3 in DNA: TGTGCCACCAGGCCTTCCGGACAGAACACTGAAGCTTTCTTT. As protein: CATRPSGQNTEAFF.

The rearrangement uses TRBV10-3 and TRBJ2-1; D is unresolved. There are 19 residues in the CDR3. With 4 bases removed from V and 7 bases from J, the gap between germline ends came to 29 bases. Germline-derived CDR1 and CDR2 are ENHRY and SYGVKD. CDR3 DNA: TGTGCCATCAGTGGAATGCTGCGATCGGGCGTCCTGATACAGAATGAGCAGTTCTTC. Translating it yields CAISGMLRSGVLIQNEQFF.

The chain employs TRBV28 and TRBJ1-3, with 7 bases aligning to TRBD1. V lost 7 bases, J lost 4 bases, and 1 base stayed unmatched. CDR3 length: 12 amino acids. Per germline, CDR1 MDHEN and CDR2 SYDVKM. In nucleotides, the CDR3 is TGTGCCAGCAAGGACAGGGGAAACACCATATATTTT. This sequence encodes CASKDRGNTIYF.

The V gene is TRBV12-5, the J gene TRBJ1-1; D uncertain. The V gene lost 5 bases and the J gene lost 0 bases, with 7 bases spanning the gap. CDR3 size: 13 residues. CDR1 and CDR2 (germline): LGHNT, FRNRAP. This CDR3 is CASGPTVNTEAFF. Written as DNA, the CDR3 is TGTGCTAGTGGTCCCACGGTGAACACTGAAGCTTTCTTT.

J is TRBJ1-1 and V is TRBV10-3; 12 nucleotides line up with TRBD1. Germline assignment: CDR1 ENHRY and CDR2 SYGVKD. The CDR3 length is 17 residues. After removal of 0 bases from V and 4 bases from J, the junction contained 6 bases not matched to a gene. CDR3 amino acids: CAISESGDRGLGTEAFF. The CDR3 DNA is TGTGCCATCAGTGAGTCTGGGGACAGGGGGCTGGGCACTGAAGCTTTCTTT.

This chain joins TRBV28 and TRBJ1-5, with 7 bases that match TRBD1. V lost 5 bases, J lost 0 bases, and 7 bases stayed unmatched. This CDR3 is 16 amino acids long. Germline CDR1 reads MDHEN; CDR2 reads SYDVKM. The chain's CDR3 is CASSPGTVYSNQPQHF. The CDR3 DNA reads TGTGCCAGCAGTCCCGGGACAGTTTATAGCAATCAGCCCCAGCATTTT.

The CDR3 here is CASSEGQEGQPQHF. The DNA of the CDR3 is TGTGCCAGCAGTGAAGGACAAGAGGGTCAGCCCCAGCATTTT. J is TRBJ1-5 and V is TRBV2; D remains unclear. CDR3 length equals 14 residues. Germline loops: CDR1 SNHLY, CDR2 FYNNEI. V was cut by 1 base and J by 6 bases, with 10 bases left in between.

As for this clone: The same CDR3 also results from other DNA sequences found in this sample. V and J are TRBV30 and TRBJ2-5, with unresolved D. This CDR3 spans 11 amino acids. Trimming cost V 0 bases and J 5 bases, with 4 bases left between them. CDR1 and CDR2 from the germline V gene are GTSNPN and SVGIG (reference sequence). The CDR3 DNA reads as TGTGCCTGGAGTGTACCGGAGACCCAGTACTTC. It translates to CAWSVPETQYF.

This chain joins TRBV5-4 and TRBJ2-7; D not resolved. Looked up from germline, CDR1 is SGHNT and CDR2 is YYREEE (reference sequence). Between the trimmed V and J ends, which lost 4 bases and 7 bases, there was a span of 15 bases. The length of the CDR3 is 13 residues. CDR3 protein: CASSQDRSWEQYF. CDR3 in DNA: TGTGCCAGCAGCCAAGATAGAAGCTGGGAGCAGTACTTC.